This passage covers 30 T cell receptor beta chains from one sample sequenced in a study of CD8+ T cells in alopecia areata. Treatment specified: oral pan-JAK inhibitor, 5-10 mg twice daily. Peripheral blood samples and lesional scalp punch biopsies were obtained from alopecia areata patients. Following extraction, RNA underwent reverse transcription to cDNA, which served as the sequencing template. The method was immunoSEQ multiplex PCR; TCRdb's version includes in-frame clones alone and lacks a portion of them. The table lists 15,000 to 20,000 clones, around three fifths of them singletons, with roughly 8.2% in the top ten. This material consisted of skin, taken at week 4, from a patient treated with tofacitinib. The receptors shown here come from a human donor with alopecia areata.

The table lists this clone with a few counts. This rearrangement joins TRBV5-1 to TRBJ2-3; possibly TRBD1 for D (5 bases). The length of the CDR3 is 16 residues. Germline V CDR1 and CDR2: SGHRS, YFSETQ. The ends were cut back, 1 base at V and 0 bases at J, with 12 bases in the middle. The CDR3 protein is CASSLSGYSSTDTQYF. CDR3 nucleotide sequence: TGCGCCAGCAGCTTGTCAGGGTACAGTAGCACAGATACGCAGTATTTT.

The V call is TRBV10-3, the J call TRBJ2-3; 12 nucleotides align to TRBD2. The CDR3 has 17 residues. V was clipped by 0 bases and J by 0 bases; unmatched bases: 1. Germline V lookup: CDR1 ENHRY, CDR2 SYGVKD. The CDR3 sequence is CAISESGLAGSTDTQYF. CDR3 DNA sequence: TGTGCCATCAGTGAGTCAGGACTAGCGGGGAGCACAGATACGCAGTATTTT.

This sequence joins TRBV11-1 and TRBJ2-1, with 7 bases lining up with TRBD2. J gave up 7 bases and V 2 bases, and 5 bases lay outside the gene matches. Germline V CDR1 and CDR2: SGHAT, FQDESV (reference sequence). The CDR3 is made up of 14 amino acids. The CDR3: CASSLSGNRNEQFF. Here the CDR3 DNA reads TGTGCCAGCAGCTTAAGCGGGAATAGGAATGAGCAGTTCTTC.

There are a few counts of this clone. The genes are TRBV2 and TRBJ1-2, with D perhaps matching TRBD1 (6 bases). CDR3 length: 13 residues. Trimming stripped 7 bases from V and 4 bases from J, with 13 bases between. The germline gives CDR1 SNHLY, CDR2 FYNNEI. The DNA for the CDR3 is TGTGCCAGCATTTTCCGGGACATCTATGGCTACACCTTC. Its translation: CASIFRDIYGYTF.

The table lists this clone with a count of one. The CDR3 sequence: CASSEGTGGYGYTF. For the CDR3, the DNA is TGTGCCAGCAGTGAAGGGACAGGGGGTTATGGCTACACCTTC. The V gene is TRBV28, the J gene TRBJ1-2; 11 bases agree with TRBD1. This CDR3 has 14 amino acids. CDR1 and CDR2 (germline): MDHEN, SYDVKM. With V trimmed by 5 bases and J by 5 bases, 4 bases remained unmatched.

The gene calls are TRBV4-1 and TRBJ2-5; 8 positions match TRBD2. Germline V CDR1 and CDR2: MGHRA, YSYEKL. J lost 5 bases, V lost 1 base, and 3 bases had no gene match. The CDR3 has 14 amino acids. CDR3 sequence (DNA): TGCGCCAGCAGCCAAGCGGGGGGGAGGGAGACCCAGTACTTC. Translating it yields CASSQAGGRETQYF.

The chain links TRBV5-1 to TRBJ1-1; a possible D gene is TRBD1 (6 bases). V gave up 2 bases and J gave up 5 bases, with 16 bases separating them. The CDR3 has 15 amino acids. Germline CDR1 SGHRS, CDR2 YFSETQ. DNA for the CDR3: TGCGCCAGCAGCTTTACAGGGTGGTATCGGACTGAAGCTTTCTTT. Translating gives CASSFTGWYRTEAFF.

In DNA, the CDR3 is TGCGCCAGCAGGAGGGGCGGGGGAGGAATGAACACTGAAGCTTTCTTT. Amino acids: CASRRGGGGMNTEAFF. This chain links TRBV5-1 with TRBJ1-1; D possibly corresponds to TRBD1 (5 bases). Trimming shortened V by 5 bases and J by 0 bases, and 17 bases separated the two germline ends. The germline V gene has CDR1 SGHRS and CDR2 YFSETQ. The length of the CDR3 is 16 residues.

The chain recombines TRBV7-2 with TRBJ1-1, with a weak D call TRBD1 (5 bases). This CDR3 has 15 amino acids. Germline V CDR1 and CDR2: SGHTA, FQGNSA. V was trimmed by 1 base and J by 2 bases, leaving 11 bases between them. CDR3 coding DNA: TGTGCCAGCAGCTTAGGAAGGGGCCTAAACACTGAAGCTTTCTTT. Its protein product is CASSLGRGLNTEAFF. Full variable domain (rest looked up from reference TRBV7-2 and TRBJ1-1): GAGVSQSPSNKVTEKGKDVELRCDPISGHTALYWYRQSLGQGLEFLIYFQGNSAPDKSGLPSDRFSAERTGGSVSTLTIQRTQQEDSAVYLCASSLGRGLNTEAFFGQGTRLTVV.

The J gene is TRBJ1-2, the V gene TRBV7-2, with TRBD1 matching 8 bases. The V segment lost 4 bases and the J segment 2 bases; nucleotides outside the gene matches: 9. Germline-derived CDR1 and CDR2 are SGHTA and FQGNSA. This CDR3 has 16 amino acids. In DNA, the CDR3 is TGTGCCAGCAGCTCCTCGGACAGGGACGGGAACTATGGCTACACCTTC. Protein: CASSSSDRDGNYGYTF.

CDR3 in DNA: TGTGCTAGTGGTTCGGGGACAGCCAACACTGAAGCTTTCTTT. Translated, it gives CASGSGTANTEAFF. This chain connects TRBV12-5 to TRBJ1-1, with 7 positions matching TRBD1. Germline V gene data show CDR1 as LGHNT and CDR2 as FRNRAP. The V and J ends lost 4 bases and 2 bases, in that order; junction bases with no gene match: 4. The CDR3 has 14 residues.

This clone counts as large. A junction boundary mismatches the germline segment, possibly from a read error. This chain joins TRBV11-2 and TRBJ1-1; D may be TRBD1 (5 bases). The CDR3 sequence is 11 residues long. The germline V gene has CDR1 SGHAT and CDR2 FQNNGV. This CDR3 is CGGFMNTEAFF. CDR3 bases: TGCGGGGGGTTCATGAACACTGAAGCTTTCTTT.

This clone was recorded a few times. The chain has TRBV6-5 and TRBJ2-5; possible D gene TRBD1, 6 bases. The CDR3 has 15 residues. Germline V CDR1 and CDR2: MNHEY, SVGAGI. Trimming pared 10 bases from V and 2 bases from J, leaving 20 bases between. DNA of the CDR3: TGTGCCACCGAACCGGGACACAGCTTACAAGAGACCCAGTACTTC. Translated, it gives CATEPGHSLQETQYF.

This CDR3 reads CASSPGGFSSYNEQFF. CDR3 DNA sequence: TGTGCCAGCAGCCCGGGGGGCTTTAGCTCCTACAATGAGCAGTTCTTC. The chain links TRBV4-2 to TRBJ2-1; D might be TRBD2 (7 bases). CDR3 length: 16 residues. V was cut by 4 bases and J by 0 bases, with 13 bases left in between. The germline V gene has CDR1 LGHNA and CDR2 YNFKEQ.

The CDR3 DNA reads as TGTGCCAGCAGTGAAGGAGGGGGCAGGTACGAGCAGTACTTC. Translating gives CASSEGGGRYEQYF. The chain is built from TRBV6-1 and TRBJ2-7; 7 bases are shared with TRBD1. CDR3 size: 14 residues. Losses at the gene ends were 1 base for V and 4 bases for J; bases not matched to a gene: 4. Germline V gene lookup returns CDR1 MNHNS and CDR2 SASEGT.

The chain uses TRBV27 and TRBJ2-5, with 11 bases identical to TRBD2. J was trimmed by 6 bases and V by 2 bases; bases with no gene match: 8. CDR3 length equals 16 residues. Germline V gene data show CDR1 as MNHEY and CDR2 as SMNVEV (reference sequence). CDR3 nucleotides: TGTGCCAGCAGTTTAGGTGGGGGACTAGCGGTAAAGACCCAGTACTTC. Translated: CASSLGGGLAVKTQYF.

This clone appeared a few times. The V call is TRBV7-3, the J call TRBJ1-1; D not certain. The CDR3 is made up of 15 amino acids. Germline CDR1 SGHTA, CDR2 FQGTGA. The V end was cut by 2 bases, the J end by 4 bases, with 14 bases between. The chain's CDR3 is CASSLDGNVGTEAFF. In DNA, the CDR3 is TGTGCCAGCAGCTTAGATGGGAACGTGGGCACTGAAGCTTTCTTT.

This clone appeared a few times. The chain combines TRBV30 with TRBJ1-2; TRBD1 is a possible D gene (5 bases). CDR3 length: 13 amino acids. Germline V gives CDR1 GTSNPN, CDR2 SVGIG (reference sequence). Trimming pared 0 bases from V and 2 bases from J, leaving 7 bases between. The CDR3 DNA follows: TGTGCCTGGAGTGTAAGGGGAAACTATGGCTACACCTTC. Translation: CAWSVRGNYGYTF.

This chain uses TRBV30 with TRBJ1-1; the D is unclear. Germline CDR1 reads GTSNPN; CDR2 reads SVGIG (reference sequence). Trimming pared 4 bases from V and 4 bases from J, leaving 13 bases between. This CDR3 contains 13 residues. CDR3 residues: CAWTLGRVTEAFF. CDR3 nucleotide sequence: TGTGCCTGGACCCTGGGGAGGGTCACTGAAGCTTTCTTT.

The chain recombines TRBV7-2 with TRBJ2-1; possibly TRBD2 for D (6 bases). The V gene lost 0 bases and the J gene lost 8 bases, with 8 bases spanning the gap. The CDR3 is 13 residues long. The germline V gene has CDR1 SGHTA and CDR2 FQGNSA. DNA for the CDR3: TGTGCCAGCAGCTTAGCCCTAGCGTATGAGCAGTTCTTC. It is translated as CASSLALAYEQFF.

The chain is built from TRBV5-1 and TRBJ1-2, with 7 bases fitting TRBD1. The CDR3 consists of 14 residues. V was clipped by 2 bases and J by 6 bases; unmatched bases: 7. Germline V gene lookup returns CDR1 SGHRS and CDR2 YFSETQ. DNA of the CDR3: TGCGCCAGCAGCTTTTACAGGGGTTCACATGGCTACACCTTC. It codes for CASSFYRGSHGYTF.

This clone was picked up a small number of times. This sequence joins TRBV7-9 and TRBJ1-6, with 8 bases aligning to TRBD1. From germline, CDR1 is SEHNR and CDR2 FQNEAQ (reference sequence). This CDR3 spans 15 amino acids. The trim removed 5 bases at V and 9 bases at J, leaving 9 bases unmatched. The CDR3 region has the DNA TGTGCCAGCAGCACTCCCAGGGGGCTAACTTCACCCCTCCACTTT. Encoded protein: CASSTPRGLTSPLHF.

The chain has TRBV9 and TRBJ2-7, with D possibly matching TRBD1 (6 bases). Germline loops: CDR1 SGDLS, CDR2 YYNGEE. The CDR3 extends over 14 amino acids. Trimming removed 4 bases from V and 1 base from J, with 12 bases in between. The CDR3 bases are TGTGCCAGCAGCCAAGAACAGGGATCCTACGAGCAGTACTTC. Translating it yields CASSQEQGSYEQYF.

A few counts support this clone. The V and J genes are TRBV5-6 and TRBJ1-6; no firm D call. The CDR3 length is 13 residues. Trimming took off 1 base at V and 7 bases at J, with 6 bases between the two ends. CDR1 and CDR2 from the germline V gene are SGHDT and YYEEEE. This CDR3 is CASSLSGNSPLHF. The CDR3 nucleotides are TGTGCCAGCAGCTTGAGCGGAAATTCACCCCTCCACTTT.

The chain employs TRBV4-1 and TRBJ2-5; D is possibly TRBD2 (5 bases). Trimming removed 4 bases from V and 9 bases from J, with 18 bases in between. CDR1 and CDR2 from the germline V gene are MGHRA and YSYEKL. The CDR3 covers 14 residues. The CDR3 DNA reads TGCGCCAGCAGCCCAGGTCTCCGGGGTCCGGCCCAGTACTTC. Amino acids: CASSPGLRGPAQYF.

The V and J genes are TRBV29-1 and TRBJ2-5; 7 bases map to TRBD1. The last part of the DNA fits TRBJ2-7 better; the J call may be wrong. Germline V gives CDR1 SQVTM, CDR2 ANQGSEA. CDR3 length: 15 amino acids. In DNA form, the CDR3 reads TGCAGCGTTGACCCTACAGGGGACGGTTCCTACGAGCAGTACTTC. Protein: CSVDPTGDGSYEQYF.

The rearrangement uses TRBV27 and TRBJ1-5; weak D call: TRBD1 (5 bases). The germline V gene encodes CDR1 MNHEY and CDR2 SMNVEV (reference sequence). The CDR3 has 16 residues. V was cut by 6 bases and J by 0 bases, with 15 bases left in between. CDR3 coding DNA: TGTGCCAGCAGATTACGGGGCCCCTATAGCAATCAGCCCCAGCATTTT. Protein product: CASRLRGPYSNQPQHF.

Only a few counts were recorded for this clone. J is TRBJ1-2 and V is TRBV18; maybe TRBD1 (5 bases). The V end lost 0 bases, the J end lost 4 bases, and 12 bases lay between the germline ends. CDR1 KGHSH and CDR2 LQKENI come from the germline V gene. This CDR3 is built from 15 residues. The CDR3 DNA reads TGTGCCAGCTCACCACCTATGACAGTTTCCTATGGCTACACCTTC. Residues: CASSPPMTVSYGYTF.

The V call is TRBV15, the J call TRBJ2-7; D call uncertain. The V and J ends lost 2 bases and 5 bases respectively, with 22 bases between them. Germline CDR1 reads LNHNV; CDR2 reads YYDKDF (reference sequence). This CDR3 region has 17 residues. Here the CDR3 DNA reads TGTGCCACCAGCAGACCCCCACATAAAGGCCTTGGGAACGAGCAGTACTTC. This gives the protein CATSRPPHKGLGNEQYF.

The CDR3 here is CATSRDSLQETQYF. The CDR3 DNA reads as TGTGCCACCAGCAGAGACAGCCTTCAAGAGACCCAGTACTTC. The chain has TRBV15 and TRBJ2-5; D is uncertain. Trimming left V 0 bases short and J 2 bases short, with 7 bases between. The CDR3 contains 14 residues. Germline V gene sequence: CDR1 LNHNV, CDR2 YYDKDF (reference sequence).